A selection of T cell receptor beta chains follows, all from one sample in a study of post-analysis software for immune sequencing data. MiXCR was run by TCRdb on the PCR reads, yielding one entry per CDR3 protein. Among hundreds of thousands of distinct CDR3 sequences listed, approximately 59% were seen once. Specimen: blood. Receptor source: a girl aged 2-10 years with multiple sclerosis. CDR3s include the opening cysteine and the closing phenylalanine or tryptophan. D genes are given only for firm matches. Clone size is given for some rows only: seen once, a few or many times, or a class if the clone is expanded.

CDR3	DNA	J	D	V	size
CASSLRGRGSEAFF	TGTGCCAGCTCCCTCAGGGGCAGGGGCTCTGAAGCTTTCTTT	TRBJ1-1	NA	TRBV7-2	many
CASSLMEGETQYF	TGTGCCAGCAGCTTAATGGAGGGAGAGACCCAGTACTTC	TRBJ2-5	NA	TRBV11-2	NA
CASMRPTTEQFF	TGTGCCAGCATGAGGCCAACAACTGAGCAGTTCTTC	TRBJ2-1	NA	TRBV2	few
CASRRSPQETQYF	TGTGCCAGCAGACGATCACCCCAAGAGACCCAGTACTTC	TRBJ2-5	NA	TRBV12-3/TRBV12-4	once
CASSSELARAGPYTQYF	TGTGCCAGCAGCTCCGAGTTAGCACGTGCGGGCCCTTATACGCAGTATTTT	TRBJ2-3	NA	TRBV7-2	NA
CASSLRGLAATYEQYF	TGCGCCAGCAGCTTGCGGGGGCTAGCGGCAACCTACGAGCAGTACTTC	TRBJ2-7	NA	TRBV5-1	NA
CASSLAQGSKGSYEQYF	TGTGCCAGCAGCTTAGCGCAGGGTTCAAAAGGGTCCTACGAGCAGTACTTC	TRBJ2-7	NA	TRBV7-2	NA
CASSVGTAITEAFF	TGTGCCAGCAGTGTGGGGACGGCGATTACTGAAGCTTTCTTT	TRBJ1-1	NA	TRBV2	NA
CASSSGTRVYEQYF	TGTGCCAGCAGTTCCGGGACTAGGGTCTACGAGCAGTACTTT	TRBJ2-7	TRBD2	TRBV2	NA
CASSQDPPPSSYNEQFF	TGCGCCAGCAGCCAAGATCCCCCACCCAGCTCCTACAATGAGCAGTTCTTC	TRBJ2-1	NA	TRBV4-3	NA
CSARDFGSGGDNIQYF	TGCAGTGCTAGAGATTTCGGTAGCGGGGGGGACAACATTCAGTACTTC	TRBJ2-4	TRBD2	TRBV20-1	NA
CSVSKGSYNEQFF	TGCAGCGTTTCTAAGGGCTCCTACAATGAGCAGTTCTTC	TRBJ2-1	NA	TRBV29-1	NA
CASSLGRLATYYEQYF	TGTGCCAGCAGCTTAGGCCGACTAGCGACTTACTACGAGCAGTACTTC	TRBJ2-7	TRBD2	TRBV13	few
CASSSPPDRGSYNEQYF	TGTGCCAGCAGCTCCCCCCCGGACAGGGGTTCCTACAATGAGCAGTACTTC	TRBJ2-5	TRBD1	TRBV7-9	NA
CASSDSGRSYNEQFF	TGTGCCAGCAGCGATAGCGGGAGGAGTTACAATGAGCAGTTCTTC	TRBJ2-1	TRBD2	TRBV7-9	NA
CASSPPGTGVLLAKNIQYF	TGTGCCAGCAGCCCTCCCGGGACGGGCGTTCTCCTAGCCAAAAACATTCAGTACTTC	TRBJ2-4	NA	TRBV21-1	few
CAWTPAGNTEAFF	TGTGCCTGGACACCTGCGGGGAACACTGAAGCTTTCTTT	TRBJ1-1	NA	TRBV30	NA
CASRNPRGADTQYF	TGTGCCAGCAGAAATCCCAGGGGGGCAGATACGCAGTATTTT	TRBJ2-3	NA	TRBV2	NA
CASYSRYSYNEQFF	TGTGCCAGCTACTCCCGGTACTCCTACAATGAGCAGTTCTTC	TRBJ2-1	NA	TRBV6-2/TRBV6-3	NA
CSAVDRDTEAFF	TGCAGTGCTGTTGACCGGGACACTGAAGCTTTCTTT	TRBJ1-1	NA	TRBV20-1	once
CASSQRGVGAGPKNIQYF	TGCGCCAGCAGCCAAAGGGGGGTTGGGGCGGGACCAAAAAACATTCAGTACTTC	TRBJ2-4	NA	TRBV4-1	once
CASSLPGLAGSYEQYF	TGTGCCAGCAGTCTCCCGGGACTAGCGGGAAGCTACGAGCAGTACTTC	TRBJ2-7	TRBD2	TRBV28	NA
CASSPGSTYEQYF	TGTGCCAGCAGCCCCGGTAGCACCTACGAGCAGTACTTC	TRBJ2-7	NA	TRBV7-9	once
CATAPQGLSGGYTF	TGTGCCACCGCCCCACAGGGCCTCTCGGGTGGCTACACCTTC	TRBJ1-2	NA	TRBV19	NA
CSAARTGGYGYTF	TGCAGTGCAGCCCGGACAGGGGGATATGGCTACACCTTC	TRBJ1-2	TRBD1	TRBV20-1	few
CASRQQDTQYF	TGTGCCAGCAGGCAACAGGATACGCAGTATTTT	TRBJ2-3	NA	TRBV12-3/TRBV12-4	NA
CSGQTGSSYEQYF	TGCAGTGGTCAGACAGGTTCCTCCTACGAGCAGTACTTC	TRBJ2-7	NA	TRBV20-1	NA
CASTRDRGQNTGELFF	TGTGCCAGCACCAGGGACAGGGGACAGAACACCGGGGAGCTGTTTTTT	TRBJ2-2	TRBD1	TRBV6-5	NA
CASSFLGGDFNEQFF	TGTGCCAGCAGCTTTCTGGGGGGGGATTTTAATGAGCAGTTCTTC	TRBJ2-1	TRBD2	TRBV7-2	NA
CASSTGVTDGYTF	TGTGCCAGCAGTACAGGGGTAACGGATGGCTACACCTTC	TRBJ1-2	TRBD1	TRBV5-5	few
CASSIGGLSSSYNEQFF	TGTGCCAGTAGTATAGGTGGCCTCTCCAGCTCCTACAATGAGCAGTTCTTC	TRBJ2-1	NA	TRBV19	NA
CASKQQGGYEQYF	TGTGCCAGCAAGCAACAGGGGGGGTACGAGCAGTACTTC	TRBJ2-7	NA	TRBV7-9	few
CASSLGLRGVHNEQFF	TGTGCCAGCAGCTTAGGTCTACGGGGGGTCCACAATGAGCAGTTCTTC	TRBJ2-1	TRBD2	TRBV11-2	few
CASRVQGATAGELFF	TGTGCCAGCAGGGTACAGGGGGCGACGGCCGGGGAGCTGTTTTTT	TRBJ2-2	TRBD1	TRBV2	NA
CASSLGTSGGAAETQYF	TGTGCCAGCAGCTTAGGGACTAGCGGGGGGGCCGCAGAGACCCAGTACTTC	TRBJ2-5	TRBD2	TRBV7-6	few
CASSRTGVGYEQYF	TGTGCCAGCAGCCGGACAGGGGTGGGATACGAGCAGTACTTC	TRBJ2-7	TRBD1	TRBV28	NA
CASRLRSLSSEQFF	TGTGCCAGCAGATTACGGAGTCTTAGCAGTGAGCAGTTCTTC	TRBJ2-1	NA	TRBV12-3/TRBV12-4	NA
CASSQGSRVGEETQYF	TGCGCCAGCAGCCAAGGATCAAGGGTGGGAGAAGAGACCCAGTACTTC	TRBJ2-5	NA	TRBV4-3	few
CASSLGGGATGELFF	TGTGCCAGCAGCTTAGGCGGCGGGGCCACCGGGGAGCTGTTTTTT	TRBJ2-2	NA	TRBV11-3	few
CASSFRTSGTNEQFF	TGTGCCAGCAGCTTCAGGACTAGCGGGACCAATGAGCAGTTCTTC	TRBJ2-1	TRBD2	TRBV7-2	NA
CASSRKGTASGGTDTQYF	TGTGCCAGCAGCAGAAAAGGGACGGCTAGCGGGGGCACAGATACGCAGTATTTT	TRBJ2-3	TRBD2	TRBV6-1	once
CASSVSGLAREQYF	TGTGCCAGCAGCGTAAGTGGACTAGCGCGCGAGCAGTACTTC	TRBJ2-7	TRBD2	TRBV9	NA
CASSPGTRRFHEQYF	TGTGCCAGCAGCCCTGGGACTAGAAGGTTCCACGAGCAGTACTTC	TRBJ2-7	TRBD2	TRBV7-6	NA
CSTAGQTNQETQYF	TGCAGCACAGCGGGACAGACTAACCAAGAGACCCAGTACTTC	TRBJ2-5	NA	TRBV29-1	few
CASSMAGTASYEQFF	TGTGCCAGCAGTATGGCCGGGACCGCTAGCTATGAGCAGTTCTTC	TRBJ2-1	NA	TRBV12-3/TRBV12-4	NA
CASSSSSQTQYF	TGTGCCAGCAGTTCCTCGTCGCAGACCCAGTACTTC	TRBJ2-5	NA	TRBV12-3/TRBV12-4	few
CASSPYEAGELFF	TGCGCCAGCAGCCCCTACGAAGCCGGGGAGCTGTTTTTT	TRBJ2-2	NA	TRBV5-1	NA
CASSLANRGRETQYF	TGTGCCAGCAGCTTAGCGAATAGGGGCCGGGAGACCCAGTACTTC	TRBJ2-5	NA	TRBV7-9	NA
CSVPTEYNEQFF	TGCAGCGTTCCTACAGAATACAATGAGCAGTTCTTC	TRBJ2-1	NA	TRBV29-1	few
CSGGRSYNEQFF	TGCAGCGGGGGGCGCTCCTACAATGAGCAGTTCTTC	TRBJ2-1	NA	TRBV20-1	NA
CASSLAPAGEKLFF	TGCGCCAGCAGCTTGGCCCCGGCGGGGGAAAAACTGTTTTTT	TRBJ1-4	NA	TRBV5-1	NA